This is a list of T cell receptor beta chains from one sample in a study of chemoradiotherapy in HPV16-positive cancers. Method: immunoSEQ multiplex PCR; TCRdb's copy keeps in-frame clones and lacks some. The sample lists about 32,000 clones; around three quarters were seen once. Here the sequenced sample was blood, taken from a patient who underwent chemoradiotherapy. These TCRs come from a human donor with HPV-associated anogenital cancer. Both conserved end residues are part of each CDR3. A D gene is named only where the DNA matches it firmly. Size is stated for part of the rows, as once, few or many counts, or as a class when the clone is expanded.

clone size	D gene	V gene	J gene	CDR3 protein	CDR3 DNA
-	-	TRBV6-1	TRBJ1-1	CASSEVWAGKGTEAFF	TGTGCCAGCAGTGAAGTGTGGGCAGGGAAGGGCACTGAAGCTTTCTTT
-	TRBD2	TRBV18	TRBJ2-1	CASSPGRGGAYNEQFF	TGTGCCAGCTCACCGGGGCGGGGGGGAGCCTACAATGAGCAGTTCTTC
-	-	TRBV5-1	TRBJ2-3	CASSLDGGGTDTQYF	TGCGCCAGCAGCTTGGATGGGGGAGGCACAGATACGCAGTATTTT
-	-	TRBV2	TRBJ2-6	CASGGRSGANVLTF	TGTGCCAGCGGGGGTAGGTCTGGGGCCAACGTCCTGACTTTC
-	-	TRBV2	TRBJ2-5	CASREGETQYF	TGTGCCAGCAGGGAGGGGGAGACCCAGTACTTC
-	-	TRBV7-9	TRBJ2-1	CASSVGPDGEQFF	TGTGCCAGCAGCGTGGGACCCGATGGAGAGCAGTTCTTC
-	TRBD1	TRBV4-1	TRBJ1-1	CASSPINRGLGTEAFF	TGCGCCAGCAGCCCTATCAACAGGGGGCTGGGCACTGAAGCTTTCTTT
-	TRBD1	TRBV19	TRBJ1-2	CASTGDSYGYTF	TGTGCCAGTACGGGGGACAGCTATGGCTACACCTTC
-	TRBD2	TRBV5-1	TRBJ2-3	CASSVGLAGVTSTDTQYF	TGCGCCAGCAGCGTAGGACTAGCGGGGGTAACTAGCACAGATACGCAGTATTTT
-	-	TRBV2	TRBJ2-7	CASSGAGETYEQYF	TGTGCCAGCAGTGGGGCAGGGGAAACCTACGAGCAGTACTTC
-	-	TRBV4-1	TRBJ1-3	CASSQDRGNTIYF	TGCGCCAGCAGCCAAGACAGGGGAAACACCATATATTTT
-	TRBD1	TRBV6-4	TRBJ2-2	CASRETGAYTGELFF	TGTGCCAGCAGAGAGACAGGGGCATACACCGGGGAGCTGTTTTTT
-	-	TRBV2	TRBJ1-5	CASSLDKGSNQPQHF	TGTGCCAGCAGCCTGGATAAGGGAAGCAATCAGCCCCAGCATTTT
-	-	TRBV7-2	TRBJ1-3	CASSKTNTIYF	TGTGCCAGCAGCAAAACAAACACCATATATTTT
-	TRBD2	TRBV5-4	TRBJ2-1	CASRSEGTSSTGEQFF	TGTGCCAGCAGGTCGGAGGGGACTAGCTCTACGGGGGAGCAGTTCTTC
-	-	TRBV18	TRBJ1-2	CASSPPSRRAGYTF	TGTGCCAGCTCACCACCGAGCAGGCGTGCTGGCTACACCTTC
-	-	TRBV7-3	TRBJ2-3	CASSFGGQRTDTQYF	TGTGCCAGCAGCTTTGGGGGGCAAAGAACAGATACGCAGTATTTT
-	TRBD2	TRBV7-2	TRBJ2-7	CASSRTVPSGGERSYEQYF	TGTGCCAGCAGCCGAACCGTGCCTAGCGGGGGAGAACGCTCCTACGAGCAGTACTTC
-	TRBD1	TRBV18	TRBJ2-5	CASSPLQGALQETQYF	TGTGCCAGCTCACCGTTACAGGGGGCTCTACAAGAGACCCAGTACTTC
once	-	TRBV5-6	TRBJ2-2	CASSFLLSGELFF	TGTGCCAGCAGCTTCTTACTGTCGGGGGAGCTGTTTTTT
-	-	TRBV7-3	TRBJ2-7	CASSSGSGLSEQYF	TGTGCCAGCAGCTCAGGATCCGGGTTAAGCGAGCAGTACTTC
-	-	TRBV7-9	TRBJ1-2	CAMEGPDYGYTF	TGTGCCATGGAGGGTCCAGACTATGGCTACACCTTC
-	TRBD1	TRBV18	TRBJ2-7	CASAVRDRLFYEQYF	TGTGCCAGCGCGGTGAGGGACAGGCTGTTCTACGAGCAGTACTTC
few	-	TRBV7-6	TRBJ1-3	CASSFGGGRLSGNTIYF	TGTGCCAGCAGCTTTGGAGGGGGGAGGCTTTCTGGAAACACCATATATTTT
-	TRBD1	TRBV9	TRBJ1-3	CASSTGTVGGRAIYF	TGTGCCAGCAGCACCGGGACAGTCGGTGGAAGAGCCATATATTTT
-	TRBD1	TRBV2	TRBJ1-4	CASTPDRGEKLFF	TGTGCCAGCACCCCGGACAGGGGTGAAAAACTGTTTTTT
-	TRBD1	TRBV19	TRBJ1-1	CASSPQGANTEAFF	TGTGCCAGTAGCCCACAGGGGGCAAACACTGAAGCTTTCTTT
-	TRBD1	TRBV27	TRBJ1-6	CASSFRDRGSNSPLHF	TGTGCCAGCAGCTTTAGGGACAGGGGTTCCAATTCACCCCTCCACTTT
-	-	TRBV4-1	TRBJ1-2	CASSQEKGQARGYTF	TGCGCCAGCAGCCAAGAGAAGGGACAAGCCCGTGGCTACACCTTC
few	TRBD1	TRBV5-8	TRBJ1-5	CASSSNRQGSNNQPQHF	TGTGCCAGCAGCTCGAATCGACAGGGAAGTAACAATCAGCCCCAGCATTTT
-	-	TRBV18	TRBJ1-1	CATSLGRNTEAFF	TGTGCCACCAGTTTGGGGAGGAACACTGAAGCTTTCTTT
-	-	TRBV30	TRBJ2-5	CAWSARETQYF	TGTGCCTGGAGTGCAAGGGAGACCCAGTACTTC
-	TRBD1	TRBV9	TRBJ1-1	CASSRDPGQRNTEAFF	TGTGCCAGCAGCAGAGATCCGGGACAGAGGAACACTGAAGCTTTCTTT
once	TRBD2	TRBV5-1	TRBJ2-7	CASSLAVAGPYEQYF	TGCGCCAGCAGCTTGGCGGTAGCGGGCCCCTACGAGCAGTACTTC
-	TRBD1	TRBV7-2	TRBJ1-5	CASSYFAGTGNQPQHF	TGTGCCAGCAGCTACTTTGCCGGGACAGGGAATCAGCCCCAGCATTTT
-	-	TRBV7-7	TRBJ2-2	CASSLVRTGELFF	TGTGCCAGCAGCTTAGTTAGGACCGGGGAGCTGTTTTTT
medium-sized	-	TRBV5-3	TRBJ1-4	CARSLPPGQTNEKLFF	TGTGCCAGAAGCTTGCCCCCCGGGCAGACAAATGAAAAACTGTTTTTT
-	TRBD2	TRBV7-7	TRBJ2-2	CASSLIAGATGELFF	TGTGCCAGCAGTCTCATAGCGGGGGCGACCGGGGAGCTGTTTTTT
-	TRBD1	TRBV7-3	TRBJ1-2	CASSSTGLNGYTF	TGTGCCAGCAGCTCGACAGGGTTGAATGGCTACACCTTC
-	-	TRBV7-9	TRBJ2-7	CASSLGGMGGLEQYF	TGTGCCAGCAGCTTAGGCGGGATGGGGGGCCTCGAGCAGTACTTC
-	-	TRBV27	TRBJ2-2	CASPRESDKNTGELFF	TGTGCCAGCCCCCGAGAGTCGGACAAAAACACCGGGGAGCTGTTTTTT
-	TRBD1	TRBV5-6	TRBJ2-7	CASSLGTGNSEQYF	TGTGCCAGCAGCTTGGGGACAGGGAACTCGGAGCAGTACTTC
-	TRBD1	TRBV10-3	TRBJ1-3	CAIGQDTSGNTIYF	TGTGCCATCGGACAGGATACATCTGGAAACACCATATATTTT
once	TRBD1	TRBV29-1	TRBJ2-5	CSVGHRQGRETQYF	TGCAGCGTTGGCCATAGACAGGGTAGGGAGACCCAGTACTTC
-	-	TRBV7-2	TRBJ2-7	CASGFGTATYEQYF	TGTGCCAGCGGCTTTGGGACGGCAACCTACGAGCAGTACTTC
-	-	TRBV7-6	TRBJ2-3	CASSLALQDTQYF	TGTGCCAGCAGCTTAGCGCTTCAAGATACGCAGTATTTT
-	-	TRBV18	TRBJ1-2	CASSPSPSGDLYGYTF	TGTGCCAGCTCACCCAGTCCCTCAGGGGACCTTTATGGCTACACCTTC
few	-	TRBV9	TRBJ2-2	CASSDGTSNTGELFF	TGTGCCAGCAGCGACGGGACATCGAACACCGGGGAGCTGTTTTTT
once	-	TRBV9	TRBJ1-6	CATGSYNSPLHF	TGTGCCACCGGCTCCTATAATTCACCCCTCCACTTT
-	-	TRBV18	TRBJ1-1	CASSPRRENTEAFF	TGTGCCAGCTCACCACGAAGGGAGAACACTGAAGCTTTCTTT
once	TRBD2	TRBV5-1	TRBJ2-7	CASSLSGGSSYEQYF	TGCGCCAGCAGCCTTAGCGGGGGGTCCTCCTACGAGCAGTACTTC
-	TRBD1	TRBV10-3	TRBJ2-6	CAISARPGQGTGANVLTF	TGTGCCATCAGTGCCCGACCAGGACAGGGGACTGGGGCCAACGTCCTGACTTTC